What follows describes a single TCR beta chain. CDR3 length: 16 amino acids. From germline, CDR1 is MDHEN and CDR2 SYDVKM. Trimming at V came to 5 bases and at J to 7 bases, leaving 9 bases not matched to a gene. The record originates from a study of blood T cells in healthy people across ages. It was approximately 9 milliliters of peripheral blood that were drawn from each donor. A second PCR, run for roughly 7 to 11 cycles, used a sample-barcoded 5' primer plus a J-beta primer mix. Template switching added a 12-random-nucleotide identifier to every cDNA molecule. TCRdb redid the calling of the 5' RACE reads with MiXCR, one entry per CDR3 protein. The sample shows under 950,000 distinct CDR3 sequences, about a fifth of them seen only once.

The gene calls are TRBV28 and TRBJ2-1; TRBD2 matches 12 bases. The TCR originated in a man in his sixties or seventies in good health. The sample consisted of blood. The CDR3 here is CASSAASGRALNEQFF. CDR3 nucleotide sequence: TGTGCCAGCAGTGCCGCTAGCGGGAGGGCCTTGAATGAGCAGTTCTTC.